These 20 T cell receptor beta chains share one sample of origin, sequenced in a study of T cells in Graves' hyperthyroidism and ophthalmopathy. The TCR beta CDR3 regions underwent amplification using RNA transcripts as the source. HTBI primers were employed in a first-round RT-PCR of the TCR CDR3. TCRdb reanalysed the multiplex PCR reads using MiXCR and keeps one entry per CDR3 protein. The sample lists about 680,000 distinct CDR3 sequences; under 45% were seen once. The sequencing sample was made of blood. The receptors originated from a middle-aged woman with Graves' hyperthyroidism.

This clonotype was seen repeatedly, ten times or more. The V call is TRBV11-2, the J call TRBJ1-5; D unresolved. CDR1 is SGHAT and CDR2 is FQNNGV in the germline V gene. V lost 5 bases to trimming and J lost 0 bases, with 8 bases between them. The CDR3 covers 14 residues. CDR3 coding DNA: TGTGCCAGCAGCGAACAGAATAGCAATCAGCCCCAGCATTTT. It codes for CASSEQNSNQPQHF.

This clonotype has just a few counts. The chain links TRBV10-3 to TRBJ1-2; D is undetermined. This CDR3 is built from 11 residues. Germline CDR1 and CDR2: ENHRY and SYGVKD. V was cut by 3 bases and J by 8 bases, with 7 bases left in between. The chain's CDR3 is CAISEQGGYTF. The CDR3 DNA is TGTGCCATCAGTGAACAAGGGGGCTACACCTTC.

The chain is built from TRBV12-5 and TRBJ2-3; D is perhaps TRBD1 or TRBD2 (5 bases each). Deletions cut 1 base from V and 4 bases from J, with 12 bases between. This CDR3 has 15 residues. Germline CDR1 is LGHNT and CDR2 is FRNRAP. CDR3 bases: TGTGCTAGTGGTTTGGGACTAATAGGGGCAGATACGCAGTATTTT. Translated, it gives CASGLGLIGADTQYF.

This clonotype occurred once. A much bigger clone sits one base away, suggesting this may be a read error. The gene calls are TRBV6-5 and TRBJ2-6; 7 nucleotides align to TRBD2. Germline lookup yields CDR1 MNHEY and CDR2 SVGAGI. The CDR3 length is 17 residues. V trimming: 0 bases; J trimming: 1 base; junction bases outside the gene matches: 3. The CDR3 DNA reads as TGTGCCAGCAGTTACTCGGGAGGGCCTTCTGGGGCCAACGTCCTGACTTTC. Protein sequence: CASSYSGGPSGANVLTF.

The gene calls are TRBV6-2 or TRBV6-3 and TRBJ1-5, with TRBD1 as a possible D gene (5 bases). This CDR3 is 18 amino acids long. The germline V gene has CDR1 MNHEY and CDR2 SVGEGT. V was trimmed by 2 bases and J by 2 bases, leaving 19 bases between them. The CDR3 loop reads CASSYASDSRVGNQPQHF. The CDR3 nucleotides read TGTGCCAGCAGTTACGCCTCCGACAGCCGGGTCGGCAATCAGCCCCAGCATTTT.

The CDR3 region is CSARVPPGLAGGRWTGELFF. The CDR3 nucleotides read TGCAGTGCTAGAGTTCCTCCGGGACTAGCGGGGGGTAGGTGGACCGGGGAGCTGTTTTTT. The genes are TRBV20-1 and TRBJ2-2, with 15 bases identical to TRBD2. CDR3 size: 20 residues. The germline CDR1 and CDR2 sequences are DFQATT and SNEGSKA (reference sequence). Losses at the gene ends were 1 base for V and 5 bases for J; bases not matched to a gene: 14.

The chain combines TRBV7-9 with TRBJ1-2; D not resolved. Deletions cut 3 bases from V and 13 bases from J, with 15 bases between. Germline lookup yields CDR1 SEHNR and CDR2 FQNEAQ (reference sequence). This CDR3 comprises 12 residues. The CDR3 protein is CASSFGYKGRTF. CDR3 nucleotide sequence: TGTGCCAGCAGCTTTGGGTACAAAGGTCGCACCTTC.

J is TRBJ2-2 and V is TRBV5-5; either TRBD1 or TRBD2 may fit D (5 bases each). CDR1 and CDR2 (germline): SGHKS, YYEKEE (reference sequence). With 2 bases removed from V and 3 bases from J, the gap between germline ends came to 23 bases. The CDR3 contains 19 residues. CDR3 nucleotides: TGTGCCAGCAGCTTACGTTCGGTGGGGGAGACAAGACACACCGGGGAGCTGTTTTTT. Its translation is CASSLRSVGETRHTGELFF.

The rearrangement links TRBV20-1 to TRBJ1-2; no clear D gene. The CDR3 is 14 amino acids. In germline, CDR1 is DFQATT, CDR2 SNEGSKA (reference sequence). The V end lost 0 bases, the J end lost 5 bases, and 13 bases lay between the germline ends. CDR3 region: CSARDRDTRYGYTF. The CDR3, as DNA: TGCAGTGCTAGAGATCGCGACACTCGATATGGCTACACCTTC.

This clonotype came up a few times. The V and J genes are TRBV28 and TRBJ2-7; possible D gene TRBD2, 7 bases. V was clipped by 7 bases and J by 5 bases, with 15 bases between them. The CDR3 runs to 13 residues. Germline V gene data show CDR1 as MDHEN and CDR2 as SYDVKM. DNA for the CDR3: TGTGCCAGCACCGAGGGGGGAGGGAACGAGCAGTACTTC. Protein sequence: CASTEGGGNEQYF.

Note on this clonotype: This may be a read error: a much more frequent sequence differs by one nucleotide. The chain is built from TRBV15 and TRBJ2-2; TRBD2 aligns across 7 bases. The CDR3 has 17 amino acids. Losses at the gene ends were 5 bases for V and 7 bases for J; bases not matched to a gene: 16. Germline loops: CDR1 LNHNV, CDR2 YYDKDF (reference sequence). The CDR3 sequence: CATSGNPLAPHIGELFF. The CDR3 nucleotides are TGTGCCACCAGCGGGAACCCACTAGCGCCACACATCGGGGAGCTGTTTTTT.

This clonotype was found a few times. The chain carries TRBV9 and TRBJ1-5; maybe TRBD1 (5 bases). This CDR3 has 16 amino acids. V shed 4 bases and J shed 4 bases, with 18 bases lying between them. The germline V gene encodes CDR1 SGDLS and CDR2 YYNGEE. CDR3 residues: CASSPGLGEPNQPQHF. For the CDR3, the DNA is TGTGCCAGCAGCCCCGGCCTGGGGGAGCCAAATCAGCCCCAGCATTTT.

The chain employs TRBV7-9 and TRBJ1-1; TRBD1 is a possible D gene (5 bases). Looked up from germline, CDR1 is SEHNR and CDR2 is FQNEAQ (reference sequence). The CDR3 totals 13 residues. Trimming removed 6 bases at V and 1 base at J, with 9 bases between. In DNA, the CDR3 is TGTGCCAGCAGGGATGGACAGAACACTGAAGCTTTCTTT. Protein sequence: CASRDGQNTEAFF. Supplemented by reference TRBV7-9 and TRBJ1-1, the full variable domain reads DTGVSQNPRHKITKRGQNVTFRCDPISEHNRLYWYRQTLGQGPEFLTYFQNEAQLEKSRLLSDRFSAERPKGSFSTLEIQRTEQGDSAMYLCASRDGQNTEAFFGQGTRLTVV.

The genes are TRBV7-2 and TRBJ1-1, with a tentative D call TRBD1 (6 bases). CDR3 size: 16 residues. The V gene's germline CDR1 is SGHTA and CDR2 FQGNSA. V lost 7 bases, J lost 1 base, and 19 bases lay in between. CDR3 loop: CASKDHKRGRNTEAFF. The CDR3 bases are TGTGCCAGCAAAGACCATAAGAGGGGGAGGAACACTGAAGCTTTCTTT.

In this sample, this clonotype turned up a few times. Germline and junction disagree at one end, which may indicate a read error. The chain combines TRBV7-2 with TRBJ1-1, with TRBD1 as a possible D gene (5 bases). The CDR3 is 15 amino acids. The germline V gene has CDR1 SGHTA and CDR2 FQGNSA. CDR3 in amino acids: CASSPQRGGGTEAFF. The CDR3 nucleotides read TGCGCCAGCAGCCCACAACGGGGGGGGGGAACTGAAGCTTTCTTT.

To note about this clonotype: Germline is not matched at one junction end, which may reflect a read error. The chain links TRBV7-9 to TRBJ1-2, with 9 positions matching TRBD1. This CDR3 has 17 amino acids. The V gene's germline CDR1 is SEHNR and CDR2 FQNEAQ (reference sequence). The CDR3 protein is CASSHRDRARGGYGYTF. In DNA form, the CDR3 reads TGCGCCAGCAGCCACCGGGACAGGGCCCGCGGGGGCTATGGCTACACCTTC.

This clonotype was counted many times. This sequence joins TRBV19 and TRBJ1-6; weak D call: TRBD1 (6 bases). This CDR3 has 15 residues. V was trimmed by 3 bases and J by 8 bases, leaving 14 bases between them. Germline loops: CDR1 LNHDA, CDR2 SQIVND (reference sequence). The DNA of the CDR3 is TGTGCCAGTAGTATCTCGCAGGGGACGGATTCACCCCTCCACTTT. It specifies CASSISQGTDSPLHF.

For the CDR3, the DNA is TGTGCCAGCAGCTTGGCCGGGACGGCCTTCTACGAGCAGTACTTC. Protein: CASSLAGTAFYEQYF. The chain employs TRBV7-2 and TRBJ2-7; D could derive from TRBD1 or TRBD2 (5 bases each). Trimming removed 3 bases at V and 3 bases at J, with 15 bases between. Germline loops: CDR1 SGHTA, CDR2 FQGNSA. The length of the CDR3 is 15 residues.

V is TRBV9 and J is TRBJ2-2; 9 bases are shared with TRBD1. V was pared by 4 bases and J by 4 bases, with 8 bases of the junction left unmatched. There are 16 residues in the CDR3. From germline, CDR1 is SGDLS and CDR2 YYNGEE. As DNA, the CDR3 is TGTGCCAGCAGCACATCACAGGGGGCCGGCACCGGGGAGCTGTTTTTT. Amino acid sequence: CASSTSQGAGTGELFF.

This clonotype was counted ten times or more. The chain employs TRBV19 and TRBJ2-7; TRBD1 aligns across 10 bases. This CDR3 comprises 15 residues. Trimming removed 4 bases from V and 0 bases from J; junction bases left unmatched: 3. Germline V gives CDR1 LNHDA, CDR2 SQIVND (reference sequence). DNA of the CDR3: TGTGCCAGTAGTAGGGACAGGGGACCCTCCTACGAGCAGTACTTC. It specifies CASSRDRGPSYEQYF. Supplemented by reference TRBV19 and TRBJ2-7, the full variable domain reads DGGITQSPKYLFRKEGQNVTLSCEQNLNHDAMYWYRQDPGQGLRLIYYSQIVNDFQKGDIAEGYSVSREKKESFPLTVTSAQKNPTAFYLCASSRDRGPSYEQYFGPGTRLTVT.